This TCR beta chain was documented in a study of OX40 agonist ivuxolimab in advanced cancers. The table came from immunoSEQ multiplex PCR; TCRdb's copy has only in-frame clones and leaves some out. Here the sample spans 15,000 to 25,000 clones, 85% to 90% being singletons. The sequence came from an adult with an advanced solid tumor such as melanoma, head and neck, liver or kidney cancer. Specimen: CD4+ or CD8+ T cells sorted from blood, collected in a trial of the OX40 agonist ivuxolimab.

CDR3: CASRPTGMNEQFF. CDR3 in DNA: TGTGCCAGCAGGCCGACAGGGATGAATGAGCAGTTCTTC. The V gene is TRBV27, the J gene TRBJ2-1; 7 bases are a match to TRBD1. The junction had 6 bases not matched to a gene; V was cut back by 6 bases and J by 7 bases. This CDR3 has 13 residues. Germline-derived CDR1 and CDR2 are MNHEY and SMNVEV (reference sequence).